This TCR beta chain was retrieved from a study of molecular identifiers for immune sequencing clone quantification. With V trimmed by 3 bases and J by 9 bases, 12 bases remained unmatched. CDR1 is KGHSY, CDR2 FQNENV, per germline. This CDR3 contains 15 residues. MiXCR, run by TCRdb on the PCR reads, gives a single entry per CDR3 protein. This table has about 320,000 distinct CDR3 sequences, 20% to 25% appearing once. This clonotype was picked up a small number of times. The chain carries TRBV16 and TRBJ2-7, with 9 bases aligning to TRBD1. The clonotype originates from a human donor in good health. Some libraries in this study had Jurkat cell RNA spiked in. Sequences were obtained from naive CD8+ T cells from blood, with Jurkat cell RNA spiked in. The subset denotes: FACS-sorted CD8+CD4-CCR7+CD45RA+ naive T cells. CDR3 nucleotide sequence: TGTGCCAGCAGCCACACCGGGACAGGGCGCGATCGGCAGTACTTC. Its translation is CASSHTGTGRDRQYF. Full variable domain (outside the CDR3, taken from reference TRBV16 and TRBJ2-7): GEEVAQTPKHLVRGEGQKAKLYCAPIKGHSYVFWYQQVLKNEFKFLISFQNENVFDETGMPKERFSAKCLPNSPCSLEIQATKLEDSAVYFCASSHTGTGRDRQYFGPGTRLTVT.